There are many counts of the clone carrying this TCR beta chain. The antigen remains undetermined. Sample treatment: PENTA 11 planned treatment interruption arm or continuous ART arm. Sorting from thawed PBMCs isolated naive CD4+ CD45RA+ CD45RO- T cells. The entry originates in a study of HIV-infected children after antiretroviral therapy interruption. Looking at the study overall: Recorded EBV and CMV exposure existed for most children. In continuous treatment, analyzed samples were from weeks 0, 48 and 150. Points from the study as a whole: The Gini coefficient of naive CD4+ repertoires rose, returning to baseline by 3 years.

A 3' RACE protocol on RNA, with unique molecular identifiers, produced the TCR library. MiXCR was run by TCRdb on the 3' RACE reads, yielding one entry per CDR3 protein. The repertoire consists of 30,000 to 50,000 distinct CDR3 sequences, with about 7% occurring once and the leading ten covering more than 0.85%. The germline V gene encodes CDR1 SGHNT and CDR2 YENEEA. The CDR3 is made up of 13 amino acids. The V and J ends lost 4 bases and 5 bases respectively, with 12 bases between them. The starting material was CD45RA+ CD4+ T cells from PBMCs, pooled from several time points, obtained from a donor given antiretroviral therapy, either interrupted or continuous. Subset of the sample: naive CD4+ CD45RA+ CD45RO- T cells. V and J are TRBV11-3 and TRBJ2-7; D might be TRBD2 (5 bases). The sequence came from a pool of human donors with HIV. The CDR3 nucleotides read TGTGCCAGCAGCTCCGGGGAAGAGAACGAGCAGTACTTC. It yields the protein CASSSGEENEQYF.